This T cell receptor beta chain was observed in a study of cytomegalovirus exposure and HLA in healthy donors. The CDR3 consists of 15 residues. The germline V gene encodes CDR1 SEHNR and CDR2 FQNEAQ (reference sequence). V lost 5 bases and J lost 4; bases outside the gene matches: 7. The PCR had 60 Vbeta and 13 Jbeta primers. Generated by immunoSEQ multiplex PCR, the TCRdb table keeps only in-frame clones and is missing some. The table includes about 110,000 clones, 71% detected once. The sample comprised PBMCs. The V and J genes are TRBV7-9 and TRBJ1-4; TRBD1 agrees at 7 bases. This clonotype originated in a female donor in good health and CMV-seronegative. The CDR3 DNA sequence: TGTGCCAGCAGCCAGAGACAGGGTGGTAATGAAAAACTGTTTTTT. Its protein product is CASSQRQGGNEKLFF.